This entry lists 29 T cell receptor beta chains sequenced from one sample in a study of shared clonotypes between healthy human individuals. Sequencing used immunoSEQ multiplex PCR; TCRdb keeps in-frame clones, though not all of them. The table records under 1,100,000 clones, around 75% of them present only once. The material sequenced was memory CD4+ T cells sorted from blood. Subset given: CD45RA-negative fraction. The receptor set was obtained from a young man in good health.

The rearrangement links TRBV28 to TRBJ1-2; TRBD1 matches at 8 bases. Germline CDR1 is MDHEN and CDR2 is SYDVKM. This CDR3 is 14 amino acids long. With 5 bases clipped from V and 3 bases from J, the junction kept 5 bases outside the gene matches. The CDR3 reads CASSAPGQDYGYTF. CDR3 bases: TGTGCCAGCAGTGCCCCGGGACAGGACTATGGCTACACCTTC.

A note on this clone: The same CDR3 can be traced to other DNA sequences in this sample. V usage is TRBV19 and J usage is TRBJ1-5; D unclear. Trimming pared 8 bases from V and 4 bases from J, leaving 12 bases between. The CDR3 covers 13 residues. The germline V gene encodes CDR1 LNHDA and CDR2 SQIVND (reference sequence). The chain's CDR3 is CASREVGNQPQHF. The CDR3 nucleotides are TGTGCCAGTCGAGAGGTGGGGAATCAGCCCCAGCATTTT.

A word on this clone: The sample has other DNA sequences that encode this CDR3 too. For the CDR3, the DNA is TGTGCCAGTAGAAACGGGTACGAGCAGTACTTC. Translation: CASRNGYEQYF. This sequence joins TRBV6-5 and TRBJ2-7, with D unresolved. The CDR3 has 11 residues. Germline values: CDR1 MNHEY, CDR2 SVGAGI. V was shortened by 9 bases and J by 4 bases, with 10 bases between the two germline ends.

J is TRBJ1-1 and V is TRBV6-1, with TRBD1 as a possible D gene (5 bases). The CDR3 spans 14 residues. In germline, CDR1 is MNHNS, CDR2 SASEGT. V lost 2 bases and J 11 bases, leaving 18 bases between the germline ends. The CDR3 protein is CASSEHSGRDHAFF. CDR3 nucleotide sequence: TGTGCCAGCAGTGAACACTCGGGCCGGGACCACGCTTTCTTT.

This sequence joins TRBV27 and TRBJ1-2, with 7 positions matching TRBD1. Looked up from germline, CDR1 is MNHEY and CDR2 is SMNVEV (reference sequence). The junction had 19 bases not matched to a gene; V was cut back by 6 bases and J by 6 bases. The length of the CDR3 is 17 residues. CDR3 in amino acids: CASSSLDRIIAGNGYTF. The CDR3 bases are TGTGCCAGCAGCTCTCTGGACAGGATCATAGCGGGAAATGGCTACACCTTC.

The chain couples TRBV28 to TRBJ2-3; D might be TRBD2 (6 bases). CDR1 MDHEN and CDR2 SYDVKM come from the germline V gene. Trimming removed 6 bases from V and 2 bases from J, with 27 bases in between. The length of the CDR3 is 19 residues. CDR3 sequence: CASSVMGGGLSGATDTQYF. In DNA form, the CDR3 reads TGTGCCAGCAGCGTTATGGGGGGAGGACTGTCCGGCGCCACAGATACGCAGTATTTT.

This chain joins TRBV5-4 and TRBJ2-5, with 13 bases matching TRBD2. The V and J ends lost 5 bases and 4 bases, in that order; junction bases with no gene match: 11. Germline CDR1 SGHNT, CDR2 YYREEE (reference sequence). The CDR3 has 17 amino acids. The CDR3: CASRSGTSGIRTETQYF. CDR3 bases: TGTGCCAGCAGGTCCGGGACTAGCGGGATTCGGACAGAGACCCAGTACTTC. Filled out from reference TRBV5-4 and TRBJ2-5, the complete variable domain reads ETGVTQSPTHLIKTRGQQVTLRCSSQSGHNTVSWYQQALGQGPQFIFQYYREEENGRGNFPPRFSGLQFPNYSSELNVNALELDDSALYLCASRSGTSGIRTETQYFGPGTRLLVL.

V gene TRBV5-1 combines with J gene TRBJ2-7, with a possible D match to TRBD1 (5 bases). The CDR3 is 14 amino acids. V was shortened by 4 bases and J by 3 bases, with 14 bases between the two germline ends. Germline CDR1 and CDR2: SGHRS and YFSETQ. The CDR3 sequence is CASSEQGGYYEQYF. CDR3 nucleotide sequence: TGCGCCAGCAGCGAGCAGGGTGGTTACTACGAGCAGTACTTC.

V is TRBV7-8 and J is TRBJ1-2; D is unresolved. The germline gives CDR1 SGHVS, CDR2 FQNEAQ. The CDR3 has 14 residues. V gave up 7 bases and J gave up 2 bases, with 14 bases separating them. CDR3 DNA: TGTGCCAGCACCCCCGGGTGGGGAAACTATGGCTACACCTTC. Its translation is CASTPGWGNYGYTF.

Details on this clone: Other nucleotide sequences in the sample specify the same CDR3. The chain uses TRBV7-9 and TRBJ2-3, with TRBD1 matching 8 bases. V lost 2 bases and J lost 3; bases outside the gene matches: 1. Germline lookup yields CDR1 SEHNR and CDR2 FQNEAQ (reference sequence). The CDR3 loop spans 14 amino acids. CDR3 in DNA: TGTGCCAGCAGCTTAACAGGGGGTACAGATACGCAGTATTTT. Translated: CASSLTGGTDTQYF.

As to this clone: This may stem from a read error, because a much larger clone lies one nucleotide away. The chain employs TRBV27 and TRBJ1-2; TRBD1 agrees at 7 bases. With 6 bases clipped from V and 2 bases from J, the junction kept 3 bases outside the gene matches. The CDR3 is 13 residues long. Germline CDR1 reads MNHEY; CDR2 reads SMNVEV (reference sequence). The CDR3 is CASSPDRNYGYTF. CDR3 nucleotides: TGTGCCAGCAGCCCGGACAGGAACTATGGCTACACCTTC.

This clone was seen a few times. Here the CDR3 reads CATGGYSNQPQHF. DNA of the CDR3: TGTGCCACCGGGGGTTATAGCAATCAGCCCCAGCATTTT. This chain uses TRBV19 with TRBJ1-5; D possibly corresponds to TRBD1 (5 bases). In germline, CDR1 is LNHDA, CDR2 SQIVND (reference sequence). The CDR3 length is 13 residues. V shed 10 bases and J shed 0 bases, with 10 bases lying between them.

The chain combines TRBV6-7 with TRBJ2-1; 10 positions agree with TRBD2. TRBV6-7 is an ORF, and what it does is uncertain. CDR3 length: 16 amino acids. With 0 bases clipped from V and 7 bases from J, the junction kept 6 bases outside the gene matches. CDR3 nucleotides: TGTGCCAGCAGTTACTCGAAAGCGGGAGGGCCTAATGAGCAGTTCTTC. Amino acid sequence: CASSYSKAGGPNEQFF.

V gene TRBV11-2 combines with J gene TRBJ2-7; the match to TRBD1 covers 7 bases. Germline V CDR1 and CDR2: SGHAT, FQNNGV. The CDR3 runs to 14 residues. The V and J ends lost 4 bases and 5 bases, in that order; junction bases with no gene match: 8. The CDR3 reads CASSSQRGPHEQYF. In nucleotides, the CDR3 is TGTGCCAGCAGCTCCCAAAGGGGGCCCCACGAGCAGTACTTC.

This clone turned up a few times. This rearrangement joins TRBV19 to TRBJ1-1; D perhaps matches TRBD1 (6 bases). There are 14 residues in the CDR3. CDR1 is LNHDA and CDR2 is SQIVND in the germline V gene (reference sequence). Deletions cut 8 bases from V and 5 bases from J, with 18 bases between. The CDR3 loop is CASSHRGAQTEAFF. The DNA for the CDR3 is TGTGCCAGTTCACATCGGGGGGCACAGACTGAAGCTTTCTTT.

Comments on this clone: The same CDR3 can be traced to other DNA sequences in this sample. This chain uses TRBV27 with TRBJ2-4; D perhaps matches TRBD1 (6 bases). The germline V gene encodes CDR1 MNHEY and CDR2 SMNVEV (reference sequence). Trimming removed 3 bases at V and 2 bases at J, with 8 bases between. The CDR3 consists of 14 residues. The CDR3 DNA is TGTGCCAGCAGTTTGAGGGGGACCAAAAACATTCAGTACTTC. Amino acid sequence: CASSLRGTKNIQYF.

The chain couples TRBV15 to TRBJ2-7; 11 bases agree with TRBD1. CDR1 is LNHNV, CDR2 YYDKDF, per germline (reference sequence). The V and J ends lost 6 bases and 4 bases, in that order; junction bases with no gene match: 5. This CDR3 comprises 14 residues. The CDR3 bases are TGTGCCACCAGACCCCGGGACAGGGGGTACGAGCAGTACTTC. It is translated as CATRPRDRGYEQYF.

The rearrangement uses TRBV7-2 and TRBJ1-6; 8 bases agree with TRBD1. Unmatched junction bases numbered 12, after V lost 1 base and J lost 10 bases. The length of the CDR3 is 17 residues. CDR1 and CDR2 (germline): SGHTA, FQGNSA. CDR3 sequence: CASSLGVPGQGNSPLHF. The CDR3 bases are TGTGCCAGCAGCTTAGGCGTTCCCGGACAGGGAAACTCACCCCTCCACTTT.

This chain links TRBV11-3 with TRBJ1-2; unclear D gene. Trimming took 5 bases from V and 7 from J, leaving 11 bases between them. CDR3 size: 12 residues. Germline CDR1 and CDR2: SGHNT and YENEEA. The CDR3: CASSHSGVGYTF. The CDR3 nucleotides read TGTGCCAGCAGCCACAGCGGGGTTGGCTACACCTTC.

The chain employs TRBV2 and TRBJ2-2, with TRBD1 matching over 9 bases. Per germline, CDR1 SNHLY and CDR2 FYNNEI. The V gene end was trimmed by 2 bases and the J gene end by 6 bases; junction bases not matched to a gene: 10. This CDR3 has 17 residues. This chain's CDR3 is CASSELIGQGNSGELFF. In DNA form, the CDR3 reads TGTGCCAGCAGTGAACTTATAGGACAGGGGAATTCCGGGGAGCTGTTTTTT.

The chain is built from TRBV5-1 and TRBJ2-2, with D possibly matching TRBD1 (5 bases). Germline CDR1 reads SGHRS; CDR2 reads YFSETQ. Trimming removed 0 bases at V and 7 bases at J, with 13 bases between. The length of the CDR3 is 15 residues. CDR3 protein: CASSLDGRANGELFF. In DNA, the CDR3 is TGCGCCAGCAGCTTGGACGGCAGGGCAAACGGGGAGCTGTTTTTT.

The V call is TRBV7-6, the J call TRBJ2-7, with TRBD1 matching over 10 bases. The CDR3 spans 16 residues. Trimming at V came to 5 bases and at J to 2 bases, leaving 9 bases not matched to a gene. The germline V gene encodes CDR1 SGHVS and CDR2 FNYEAQ. The CDR3 here is CASSGTGTGVAYEQYF. The CDR3 DNA reads TGTGCCAGCAGCGGGACCGGGACAGGGGTCGCCTACGAGCAGTACTTC.

J is TRBJ2-3 and V is TRBV6-1, with 9 bases matching TRBD2. V shed 2 bases, J shed 1 base, and the junction held 7 bases outside the gene matches. Germline CDR1 and CDR2: MNHNS and SASEGT. This CDR3 contains 17 residues. CDR3 in DNA: TGTGCCAGCAGTGAAACGGGAGCGGGAGGCCGCACAGATACGCAGTATTTT. Protein sequence: CASSETGAGGRTDTQYF.

DNA of the CDR3: TGTGCCAGCCAATCGTTCGCAAAGCGGGAGAAGGAAAACGAGCAGTACTTC. Translation gives CASQSFAKREKENEQYF. This chain joins TRBV7-8 and TRBJ2-7; TRBD2 matches at 8 bases. Germline CDR1 and CDR2: SGHVS and FQNEAQ. The CDR3 sequence is 17 residues long. V shed 8 bases, J shed 5 bases, and the junction held 20 bases outside the gene matches.

The chain links TRBV30 to TRBJ2-7, with a tentative D call TRBD1 (6 bases). The ends were cut back, 1 base at V and 6 bases at J, with 10 bases in the middle. From germline, CDR1 is GTSNPN and CDR2 SVGIG (reference sequence). CDR3 size: 12 residues. The DNA for the CDR3 is TGTGCCTGGAGTGCCTCAGGGGCCGAGCAGTACTTC. This codes for CAWSASGAEQYF.

This clone was detected only a few times. The genes are TRBV6-4 and TRBJ1-1; 8 bases map to TRBD1. Germline V lookup: CDR1 MRHNA, CDR2 SNTAGT. The V gene end was trimmed by 8 bases and the J gene end by 4 bases; junction bases not matched to a gene: 9. The CDR3 is made up of 14 amino acids. The CDR3 is CASARTGYGTEAFF. CDR3 DNA: TGTGCCAGCGCCCGGACAGGGTACGGCACTGAAGCTTTCTTT.

The chain employs TRBV5-6 and TRBJ2-7; 9 nucleotides match TRBD1. With V trimmed by 4 bases and J by 3 bases, 5 bases remained unmatched. The CDR3 totals 14 residues. CDR1 is SGHDT, CDR2 YYEEEE, per germline. For the CDR3, the DNA is TGTGCCAGCAGCGGGACAGGGTCGGTCTACGAGCAGTACTTC. This translates into CASSGTGSVYEQYF. Based on the CDR3 plus reference TRBV5-6 and TRBJ2-7, the full variable domain is DAGVTQSPTHLIKTRGQQVTLRCSPKSGHDTVSWYQQALGQGPQFIFQYYEEEERQRGNFPDRFSGHQFPNYSSELNVNALLLGDSALYLCASSGTGSVYEQYFGPGTRLTVT.

V is TRBV10-3 and J is TRBJ2-2; tentatively, D is TRBD1 (6 bases). Trimming removed 3 bases at V and 7 bases at J, with 9 bases between. The CDR3 is 13 amino acids. The germline V gene encodes CDR1 ENHRY and CDR2 SYGVKD. The CDR3 nucleotides are TGTGCCATCAGTGACAGGGGTGACGGGGAGCTGTTTTTT. Translating it yields CAISDRGDGELFF.

The genes are TRBV5-4 and TRBJ2-7; D uncertain. The CDR3 extends over 15 amino acids. With 0 bases removed from V and 0 bases from J, the gap between germline ends came to 10 bases. Germline V gives CDR1 SGHNT, CDR2 YYREEE (reference sequence). CDR3 region: CASSLGGADSYEQYF. The CDR3 DNA reads TGTGCCAGCAGCTTGGGAGGTGCTGACTCCTACGAGCAGTACTTC. Filled out from reference TRBV5-4 and TRBJ2-7, the complete variable domain reads ETGVTQSPTHLIKTRGQQVTLRCSSQSGHNTVSWYQQALGQGPQFIFQYYREEENGRGNFPPRFSGLQFPNYSSELNVNALELDDSALYLCASSLGGADSYEQYFGPGTRLTVT.